This entry describes one T cell receptor (beta chain). Its antigen is unidentified. Looked up from germline, CDR1 is SGHDT and CDR2 is YYEEEE. V was clipped by 4 bases and J by 1 base; unmatched bases: 6. This CDR3 is built from 16 residues. This entry is derived from a study of early stage breast cancer tumors. Study-wide results and limits: Commonly generated sequences made up most enriched TCRB sequences shared between patients. Comparing each tissue with blood distinguished tumor from normal in about 85% of the 16 patients.

The method was immunoSEQ multiplex PCR; TCRdb's version includes in-frame clones alone and lacks a portion of them. Seen here are about 41,000 clones, around 72% observed once, and the top ten hold 5.5% to 8%. The chain joins TRBV5-6 to TRBJ2-1, with 9 bases that match TRBD2. Sequences were obtained from blood. This clonotype was obtained from a person in their fifties with breast cancer. CDR3 in DNA: TGTGCCAGCAGCCCGGTTAGCGGGAGTTCCTACAATGAGCAGTTCTTC. Translating it yields CASSPVSGSSYNEQFF.